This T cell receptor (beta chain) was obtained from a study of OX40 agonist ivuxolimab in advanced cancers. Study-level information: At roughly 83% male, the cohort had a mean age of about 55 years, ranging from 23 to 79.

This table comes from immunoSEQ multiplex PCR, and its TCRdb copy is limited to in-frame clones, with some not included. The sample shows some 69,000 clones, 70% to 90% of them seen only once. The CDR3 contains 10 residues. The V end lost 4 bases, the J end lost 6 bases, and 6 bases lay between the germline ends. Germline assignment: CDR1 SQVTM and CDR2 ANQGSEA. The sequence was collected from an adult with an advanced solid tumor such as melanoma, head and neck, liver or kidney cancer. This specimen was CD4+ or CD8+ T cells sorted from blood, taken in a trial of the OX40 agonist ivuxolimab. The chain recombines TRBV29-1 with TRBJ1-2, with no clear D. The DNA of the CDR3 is TGCAGCGTTGCCGGGGATGGCTACACCTTC. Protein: CSVAGDGYTF.